This T cell receptor (beta chain) was captured by sequencing in a study of OX40 agonist ivuxolimab in advanced cancers. On the study more broadly: The mean age was about 57 years, ranging from roughly 23 to 79, with approximately 85% of participants male. Study-wide results and limits: CD8+ T cells averaged more expanded clones than CD4+.

Clones were sequenced by immunoSEQ multiplex PCR, and TCRdb holds only the in-frame ones, with some missing. Of under 85,000 clones listed, roughly 80% are singletons. Worth noting for this clone: The antigen remains unidentified.

V shed 3 bases and J shed 4 bases, with 16 bases lying between them. The CDR3 sequence is 17 residues long. CDR1 and CDR2 (germline): KGHSH, LQKENI. The sequences come from CD4+ or CD8+ T cells sorted from blood, collected in a trial of the OX40 agonist ivuxolimab. The source is an adult with an advanced solid tumor such as melanoma, head and neck, liver or kidney cancer. The V call is TRBV18, the J call TRBJ2-6; D ambiguous. CDR3 in amino acids: CASSPWVTGPGANVLTF. In DNA form, the CDR3 reads TGTGCCAGCTCACCTTGGGTGACTGGCCCCGGGGCCAACGTCCTGACTTTC. The variable domain in full, with the rest retrieved from reference TRBV18 and TRBJ2-6, is NAGVMQNPRHLVRRRGQEARLRCSPMKGHSHVYWYRQLPEEGLKFMVYLQKENIIDESGMPKERFSAEFPKEGPSILRIQQVVRGDSAAYFCASSPWVTGPGANVLTFGAGSRLTVL.